These T cell receptor beta chains were read from a single sample in a study of blood T cells in healthy people across ages. TCRdb called the 5' RACE reads again in MiXCR, with one record for every CDR3 protein. The table lists 1.5 million to 2 million distinct CDR3 sequences, around 50% of them singletons. Material: blood. Receptor source: a woman aged 40 to 49 in good health. Both conserved end residues are trimmed from each CDR3. A D gene is named only where the DNA matches it firmly.

>TRBD1|TRBV20-1
SARELTGGREQY
>.|TRBV9
ASSVALRGQGNQETQY
>.|TRBV4-2
ASSQRVSGSGEQF
>TRBD1|TRBV20-1
SAREGRGLPTDTQY
>.|TRBV3-1
ASSPRGTSYNSPLH
>.|TRBV25-1
ASSERPGYNEQF
>TRBD2|TRBV7-3
ASSWLAGDYNEQF
>TRBD2|TRBV3-1
ASSQMGLVGSEQF
>.|TRBV20-1
SASSGPGGETQY
>TRBD1|TRBV7-2
ASSWDRGSYGYT
>.|TRBV5-1
ASSSHLGGRETQY
>.|TRBV5-1
ASSYHSSSYEQY
>TRBD1|TRBV29-1
SVTPTGGRTGELF
>TRBD1|TRBV5-1
ASSKWDRGIDEQF
>TRBD2|TRBV7-8
ASSSRGGAGDTQY
>.|TRBV13
ASSFDRGTYEQY
>TRBD2|TRBV7-9
ASSGGTSGRAGNIQY
>.|TRBV3-1
ASSQYKKETQY
>TRBD2|TRBV20-1
SAPSGGPYNEQF
>.|TRBV4-1
ASSQVQGSQH
>TRBD2|TRBV14
ASSQDLRTSGLESYEQY
>.|TRBV7-2
ASSLDRPGVNNEQF
>.|TRBV27
ASSLAGMHTDTQY
>.|TRBV6-2/TRBV6-3
ASSWTRDYGYT
>TRBD1|TRBV28
ASSAAGQGGHTAKNTQY
>TRBD1|TRBV12-3/TRBV12-4
ASSNIGQGNYGYT
>.|TRBV12-5
ASGTAGTQY
>TRBD1|TRBV13
AIKTGEENSPLH
>.|TRBV6-6
ASSYREAYNEQF
>.|TRBV7-2
ASSLAPGRSSPLH
>TRBD2|TRBV9
ASSPSGGPGEQF
>TRBD1|TRBV25-1
ASRGPATGRTEAF
>.|TRBV20-1
SARMGPYSNQPQH
>.|TRBV14
ASSQEVRTLGGGYT
>TRBD2|TRBV7-2
ASSSSGGQLREQY
>TRBD1|TRBV5-1
ASSVGQDYGYT
>.|TRBV7-2
ASSSLGRWEQY
>.|TRBV7-9
ASSFGSGRSYEQY
>TRBD2|TRBV27
ASSLAGPSGYKEQF
>TRBD2|TRBV9
ASSVSLGGGGAAYNEQF
>TRBD2|TRBV7-2
ASSLLRWRGGQETQY
>TRBD1|TRBV11-2
ASSSIARTGVHEQY
>.|TRBV20-1
SARGGSATNEKLF
>.|TRBV5-5
ASSLDGGGYQPQH
>.|TRBV11-2
ASSLTSQSDEQY
>TRBD2|TRBV20-1
SRRRLAGGETQY
>.|TRBV7-2
ASSPAWAYEQY
>TRBD2|TRBV6-5
ASMRSGAPYNEQF
>TRBD2|TRBV13
ASSLGPSGGSSYEQY
>.|TRBV5-1
ASSRTSRYGYT